These 9 T cell receptor beta chains were all obtained from the same sample, sequenced in a study of cytomegalovirus exposure and HLA in healthy donors. The PCR contained 60 Vbeta and 13 Jbeta primers. Here immunoSEQ multiplex PCR was the method, and the copy in TCRdb shows in-frame clones only, minus some. This table has about 190,000 clones, 84% appearing once. The specimen sequenced was PBMCs. These receptor sequences come from a boy between 5 and 17 years old in good health and CMV-seronegative.

This clone has a handful of counts. The chain has TRBV11-2 and TRBJ2-5; possible D gene TRBD2, 10 bases. This CDR3 contains 18 residues. Trimming took off 9 bases at V and 4 bases at J, with 30 bases between the two ends. The germline CDR1 and CDR2 sequences are SGHAT and FQNNGV. CDR3 in DNA: TGTGCCAGTTCGGGACAGGGATTAAGCGGGAGGGCCGGAGAGACCCAGTACTTC. This encodes CASSGQGLSGRAGETQYF.

CDR3 residues: CASSLGQGANEQYF. The CDR3 nucleotides are TGTGCCAGCAGCTTAGGACAGGGGGCGAACGAGCAGTACTTC. The J gene is TRBJ2-7, the V gene TRBV7-9, with 10 nucleotides matching TRBD1. CDR3 length equals 14 residues. V lost 1 base, J lost 5 bases, and 2 bases stayed unmatched. Germline CDR1 reads SEHNR; CDR2 reads FQNEAQ (reference sequence).

The chain recombines TRBV7-2 with TRBJ1-6; no firm D call. Germline assignment: CDR1 SGHTA and CDR2 FQGNSA. V was cut by 5 bases and J by 3 bases, with 11 bases left in between. This CDR3 comprises 15 residues. The CDR3 protein is CASSHEQIYNSPLHF. The CDR3 bases are TGTGCCAGCAGCCATGAACAGATCTATAATTCACCCCTCCACTTT. Looking up the rest from reference TRBV7-2 and TRBJ1-6 gives the full variable domain: GAGVSQSPSNKVTEKGKDVELRCDPISGHTALYWYRQSLGQGLEFLIYFQGNSAPDKSGLPSDRFSAERTGGSVSTLTIQRTQQEDSAVYLCASSHEQIYNSPLHFGNGTRLTVT.

This clone was counted a few times. J is TRBJ1-4 and V is TRBV6-5; D is undetermined. CDR1 is MNHEY, CDR2 SVGAGI, per germline. The CDR3 loop spans 11 amino acids. V was cut by 2 bases and J by 11 bases, with 6 bases left in between. DNA of the CDR3: TGTGCCAGCAGTTACGACGGGAAACTGTTTTTT. It yields the protein CASSYDGKLFF.

The chain has TRBV5-1 and TRBJ2-3; 11 positions agree with TRBD2. Germline V gives CDR1 SGHRS, CDR2 YFSETQ. The CDR3 sequence is 16 residues long. V shed 5 bases, J shed 6 bases, and the junction held 11 bases outside the gene matches. CDR3 sequence: CASSTSGGTVPDTQYF. CDR3 nucleotides: TGCGCCAGCAGTACTAGCGGGGGCACTGTTCCGGATACGCAGTATTTT.

This clone is a singleton in its sample. The chain links TRBV25-1 to TRBJ1-5; D is uncertain. The CDR3 is 17 residues long. The V gene's germline CDR1 is MGHDK and CDR2 SYGVNS. V was pared by 1 base and J by 5 bases, with 18 bases between. The CDR3 bases are TGTGCCAGCAGTGAATCCGAAAGGGAGGCGGGATATCAGCCCCAGCATTTT. Translated, it gives CASSESEREAGYQPQHF.

The chain joins TRBV5-6 to TRBJ1-2; TRBD1 aligns across 8 bases. This CDR3 is 16 amino acids long. CDR1 SGHDT and CDR2 YYEEEE come from the germline V gene. V was pared by 1 base and J by 7 bases, with 12 bases of the junction left unmatched. In DNA, the CDR3 is TGTGCCAGCAGCTTGTCCGGGACAGGTGCGGGCTCTGGCTACACCTTC. The encoded protein is CASSLSGTGAGSGYTF.

This clone occurred once. This chain links TRBV10-3 with TRBJ1-1, with D perhaps TRBD1 (5 bases). The CDR3 covers 14 residues. From germline, CDR1 is ENHRY and CDR2 SYGVKD. The ends were cut back, 5 bases at V and 1 base at J, with 11 bases in the middle. CDR3 region: CAISLLDRNTEAFF. CDR3 nucleotides: TGTGCCATCAGTCTCCTTGACAGGAACACTGAAGCTTTCTTT.

This chain uses TRBV9 with TRBJ2-1, with 7 bases aligning to TRBD2. V shed 0 bases, J shed 9 bases, and the junction held 9 bases outside the gene matches. The CDR3 extends over 15 amino acids. Germline V lookup: CDR1 SGDLS, CDR2 YYNGEE. This CDR3 is CASSVGVGREVEQFF. CDR3 DNA sequence: TGTGCCAGCAGCGTAGGAGTTGGTCGGGAGGTTGAGCAGTTCTTC. Combining the CDR3 with reference TRBV9 and TRBJ2-1 gives the whole variable domain DSGVTQTPKHLITATGQRVTLRCSPRSGDLSVYWYQQSLDQGLQFLIQYYNGEERAKGNILERFSAQQFPDLHSELNLSSLELGDSALYFCASSVGVGREVEQFFGPGTRLTVL.